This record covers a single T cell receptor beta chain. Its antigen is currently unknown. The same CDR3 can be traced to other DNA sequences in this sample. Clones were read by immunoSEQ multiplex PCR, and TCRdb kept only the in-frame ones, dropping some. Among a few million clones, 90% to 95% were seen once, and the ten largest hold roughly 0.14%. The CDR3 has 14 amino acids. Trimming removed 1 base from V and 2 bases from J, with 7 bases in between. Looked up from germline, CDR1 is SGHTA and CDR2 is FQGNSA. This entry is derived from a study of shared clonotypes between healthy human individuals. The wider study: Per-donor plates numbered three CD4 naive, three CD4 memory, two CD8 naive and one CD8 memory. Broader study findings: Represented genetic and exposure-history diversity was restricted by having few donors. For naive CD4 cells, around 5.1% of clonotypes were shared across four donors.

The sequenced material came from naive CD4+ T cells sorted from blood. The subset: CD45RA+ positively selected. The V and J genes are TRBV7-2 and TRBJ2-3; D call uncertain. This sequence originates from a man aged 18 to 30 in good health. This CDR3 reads CASSLGISTDTQYF. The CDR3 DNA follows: TGTGCCAGCAGCTTAGGGATATCCACAGATACGCAGTATTTT.